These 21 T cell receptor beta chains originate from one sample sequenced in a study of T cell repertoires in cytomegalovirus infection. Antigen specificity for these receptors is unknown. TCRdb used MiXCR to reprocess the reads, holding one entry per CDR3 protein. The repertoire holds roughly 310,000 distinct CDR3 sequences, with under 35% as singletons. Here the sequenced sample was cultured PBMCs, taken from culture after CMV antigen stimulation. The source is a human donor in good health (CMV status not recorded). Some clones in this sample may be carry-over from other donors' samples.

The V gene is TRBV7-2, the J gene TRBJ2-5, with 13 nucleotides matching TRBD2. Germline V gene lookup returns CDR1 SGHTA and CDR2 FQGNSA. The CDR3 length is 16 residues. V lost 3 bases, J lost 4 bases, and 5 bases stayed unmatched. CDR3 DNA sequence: TGTGCCAGCAGCTTCACTAGCGGGGGGGCCGGAGAGACCCAGTACTTC. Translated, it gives CASSFTSGGAGETQYF.

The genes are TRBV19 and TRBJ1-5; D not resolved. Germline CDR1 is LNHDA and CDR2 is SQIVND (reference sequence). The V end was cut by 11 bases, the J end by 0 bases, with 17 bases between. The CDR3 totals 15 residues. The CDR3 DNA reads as TGTGCCTCTTTGGTCACAGCTTATAGCAATCAGCCCCAGCATTTT. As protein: CASLVTAYSNQPQHF.

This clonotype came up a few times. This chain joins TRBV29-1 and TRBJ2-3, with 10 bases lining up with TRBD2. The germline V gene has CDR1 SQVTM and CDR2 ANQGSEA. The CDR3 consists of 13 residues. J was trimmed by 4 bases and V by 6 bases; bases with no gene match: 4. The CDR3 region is CSVSGRASDTQYF. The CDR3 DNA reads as TGCAGCGTCAGCGGGAGGGCCTCAGATACGCAGTATTTT.

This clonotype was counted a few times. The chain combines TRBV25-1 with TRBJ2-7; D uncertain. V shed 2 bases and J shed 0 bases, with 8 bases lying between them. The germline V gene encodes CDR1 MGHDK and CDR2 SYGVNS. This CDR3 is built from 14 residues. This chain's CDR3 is CASSEVTSSYEQYF. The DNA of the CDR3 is TGTGCCAGCAGTGAAGTTACAAGCTCCTACGAGCAGTACTTC.

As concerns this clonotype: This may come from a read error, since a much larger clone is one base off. This chain's CDR3 is CASSPGRNSGNTIYF. The CDR3 DNA sequence: TGTGCCAGCAGCCCGGGACGGAACTCTGGAAACACCATATATTTT. V and J are TRBV7-2 and TRBJ1-3, with TRBD1 as a possible D gene (5 bases). Per the germline V gene, CDR1 is SGHTA and CDR2 is FQGNSA. CDR3 length: 15 amino acids. V was trimmed by 5 bases and J by 0 bases, leaving 11 bases between them.

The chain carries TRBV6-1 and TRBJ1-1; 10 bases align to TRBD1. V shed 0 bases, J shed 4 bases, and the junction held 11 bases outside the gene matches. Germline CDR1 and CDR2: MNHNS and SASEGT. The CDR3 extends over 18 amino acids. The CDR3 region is CASSEASPYWTGGTEAFF. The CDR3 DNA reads TGTGCCAGCAGTGAAGCGTCTCCCTACTGGACAGGGGGCACTGAAGCTTTCTTT.

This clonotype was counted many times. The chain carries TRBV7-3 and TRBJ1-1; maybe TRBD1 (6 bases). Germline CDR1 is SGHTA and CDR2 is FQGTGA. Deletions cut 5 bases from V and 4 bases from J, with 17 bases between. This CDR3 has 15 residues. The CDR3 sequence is CASSDNRAGSTEAFF. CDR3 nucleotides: TGTGCCAGCAGCGACAACAGGGCAGGGAGCACTGAAGCTTTCTTT.

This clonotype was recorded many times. In nucleotides, the CDR3 is TGTGCCAGCAAAGCCTCACCGACGTTTAGCTCCTACAATGAGCAGTTCTTC. Translated, it gives CASKASPTFSSYNEQFF. J is TRBJ2-1 and V is TRBV6-5, with D uncertain. The CDR3 loop spans 17 amino acids. V lost 7 bases to trimming and J lost 0 bases, with 19 bases between them. Germline CDR1 MNHEY, CDR2 SVGAGI.

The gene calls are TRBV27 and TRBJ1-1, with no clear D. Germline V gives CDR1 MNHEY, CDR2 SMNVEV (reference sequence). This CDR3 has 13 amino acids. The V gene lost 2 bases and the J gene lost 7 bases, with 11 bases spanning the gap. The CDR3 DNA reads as TGTGCCAGCAGTTTAGGGAATGTGGGTGAAGCTTTCTTT. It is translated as CASSLGNVGEAFF.

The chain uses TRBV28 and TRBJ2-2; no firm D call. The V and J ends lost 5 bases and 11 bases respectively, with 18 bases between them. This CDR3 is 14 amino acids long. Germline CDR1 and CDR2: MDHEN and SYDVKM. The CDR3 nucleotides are TGTGCCAGCAGTCTGCGAACACCTTATTATGAGCTGTTTTTT. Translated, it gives CASSLRTPYYELFF.

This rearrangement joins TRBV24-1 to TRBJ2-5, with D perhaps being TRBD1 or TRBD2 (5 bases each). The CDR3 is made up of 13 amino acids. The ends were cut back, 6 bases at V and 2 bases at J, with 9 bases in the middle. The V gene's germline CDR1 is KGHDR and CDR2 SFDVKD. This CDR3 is CATSRGDQETQYF. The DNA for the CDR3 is TGTGCCACCAGTAGGGGAGATCAAGAGACCCAGTACTTC.

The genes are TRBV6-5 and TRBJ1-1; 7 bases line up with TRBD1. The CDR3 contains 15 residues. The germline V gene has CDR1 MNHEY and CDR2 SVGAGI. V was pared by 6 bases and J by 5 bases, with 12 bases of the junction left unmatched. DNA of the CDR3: TGTGCCAGCAGGGGAGACAGGGTCTCGGTTACTGAAGCTTTCTTT. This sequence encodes CASRGDRVSVTEAFF.

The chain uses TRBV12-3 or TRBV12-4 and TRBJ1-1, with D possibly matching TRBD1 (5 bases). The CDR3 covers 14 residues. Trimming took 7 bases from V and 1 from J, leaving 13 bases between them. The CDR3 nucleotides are TGTGCCAGCACATCAGGGATTTCGAACACTGAAGCTTTCTTT. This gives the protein CASTSGISNTEAFF.

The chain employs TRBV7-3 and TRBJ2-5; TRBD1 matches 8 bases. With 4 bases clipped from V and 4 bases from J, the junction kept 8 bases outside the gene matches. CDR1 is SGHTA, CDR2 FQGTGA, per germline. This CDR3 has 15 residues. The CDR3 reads CASSSGQARGETQYF. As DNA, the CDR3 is TGTGCCAGCAGCTCGGGACAGGCAAGAGGAGAGACCCAGTACTTC.

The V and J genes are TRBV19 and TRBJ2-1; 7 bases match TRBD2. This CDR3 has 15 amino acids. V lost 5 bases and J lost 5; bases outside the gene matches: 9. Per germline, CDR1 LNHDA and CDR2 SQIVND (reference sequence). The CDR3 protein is CASSFKAGTNNEQFF. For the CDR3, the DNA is TGTGCCAGTAGTTTTAAAGCCGGGACTAACAATGAGCAGTTCTTC.

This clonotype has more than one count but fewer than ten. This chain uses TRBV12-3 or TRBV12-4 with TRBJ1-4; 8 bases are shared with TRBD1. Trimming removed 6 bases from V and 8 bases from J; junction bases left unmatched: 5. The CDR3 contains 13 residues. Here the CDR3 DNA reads TGTGCCAGCAGACCAGGGGGCGGGGAAAAACTGTTTTTT. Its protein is CASRPGGGEKLFF.

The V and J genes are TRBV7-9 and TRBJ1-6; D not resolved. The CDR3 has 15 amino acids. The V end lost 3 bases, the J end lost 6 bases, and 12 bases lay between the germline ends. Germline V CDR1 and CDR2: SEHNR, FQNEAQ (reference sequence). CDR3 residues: CASSFGDTANSPLHF. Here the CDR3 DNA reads TGTGCCAGCAGCTTCGGGGATACAGCTAATTCACCCCTCCACTTT. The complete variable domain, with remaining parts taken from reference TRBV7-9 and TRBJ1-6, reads DTGVSQNPRHKITKRGQNVTFRCDPISEHNRLYWYRQTLGQGPEFLTYFQNEAQLEKSRLLSDRFSAERPKGSFSTLEIQRTEQGDSAMYLCASSFGDTANSPLHFGNGTRLTVT.

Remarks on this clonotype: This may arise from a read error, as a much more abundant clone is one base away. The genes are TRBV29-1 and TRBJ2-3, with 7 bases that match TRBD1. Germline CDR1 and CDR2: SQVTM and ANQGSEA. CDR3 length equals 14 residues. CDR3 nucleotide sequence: TGCAGGGTCGATCAACCACAGGGGACAGATACGCAGTATTTT. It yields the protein CRVDQPQGTDTQYF.

CDR3 nucleotides: TGTGCCAGCAGCCTGGGACTAGCGGCTACTGGCGAGCAGTACTTC. Encoded protein: CASSLGLAATGEQYF. The chain links TRBV3-1 to TRBJ2-7; TRBD2 matches 11 bases. The junction had 8 bases not matched to a gene; V was cut back by 4 bases and J by 6 bases. The CDR3 spans 15 residues. Per the germline V gene, CDR1 is LGHDT and CDR2 is YNNKEL (reference sequence).

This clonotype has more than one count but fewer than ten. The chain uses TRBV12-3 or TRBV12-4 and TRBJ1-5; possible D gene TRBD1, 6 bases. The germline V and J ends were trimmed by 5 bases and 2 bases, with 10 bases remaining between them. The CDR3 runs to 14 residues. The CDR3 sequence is CASSPHRGNQPQHF. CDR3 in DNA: TGTGCCAGCAGTCCCCACAGGGGCAATCAGCCCCAGCATTTT.

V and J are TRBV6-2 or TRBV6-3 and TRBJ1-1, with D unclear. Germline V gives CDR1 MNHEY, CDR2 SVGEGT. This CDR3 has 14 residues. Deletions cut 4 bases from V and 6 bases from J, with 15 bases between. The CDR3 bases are TGTGCCAGCAGTTCCTCGACAAATCGGGCTGAAGCTTTCTTT. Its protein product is CASSSSTNRAEAFF.